The TCR beta chain under discussion was sequenced for a study of regulatory T cells in long-lasting Graves disease. The ends were cut back, 7 bases at V and 6 bases at J, with 27 bases in the middle. Germline assignment: CDR1 SQVTM and CDR2 ANQGSEA. The CDR3 covers 17 residues. Noted time point: newly diagnosed GD, antithyroid drugs for less than 3 months. PBMCs were the source of the RNA used for TCR sequencing. Construction of the TCR beta libraries employed iRepertoire HTBI primers in conjunction with Arm-PCR of CDR3 regions. TCRdb re-derived calls from the multiplex PCR reads in MiXCR, one entry per CDR3 protein. The sample lists about 400,000 distinct CDR3 sequences; about 16% were seen once. These same data were also listed under a study on T cells in Graves' hyperthyroidism and ophthalmopathy.

The chain links TRBV29-1 to TRBJ2-2; D may correspond to TRBD1 or TRBD2 (5 bases each). The source of this sequence is a woman aged 18-29 years with Graves disease. The source material was peripheral blood mononuclear cells (PBMCs), sampled at new diagnosis, from a patient treated with antithyroid drugs. The CDR3 region is CSAGDGLGVSLAGELFF. The CDR3 nucleotides are TGCAGCGCTGGGGATGGTTTGGGGGTGTCTCTAGCCGGGGAGCTGTTTTTT.